This TCR beta chain was recovered during a study of blood T cell repertoires in COVID-19. Study-level background: Samples representing acute and convalescent COVID-19 were sourced from the United States, Italy and Spain. Nucleic acid was either cDNA or gDNA, and it came from T cells, B-cell-depleted T cells, or PBMCs.

Seattle participants joined during active infection and were tracked over time. Germline CDR1 MGHRA, CDR2 YSYEKL. V was cut by 1 base and J by 7 bases, with 19 bases left in between. There are 16 residues in the CDR3. Authors' methods: Estimated nucleated cell counts came from reference gene primer amplification. The table came from immunoSEQ multiplex PCR; TCRdb's copy has only in-frame clones and leaves some out. V and J calls plus clone size are reproduced from that table; the DNA served to infer D and trimming. The sample has a few hundred thousand clones, more than 85% seen once. The sequencing sample was made of peripheral blood. The clonotype comes from a woman aged 50 to 60 with COVID-19, enrolled during active disease. This chain joins TRBV4-1 and TRBJ2-5, with D tentatively TRBD2 (7 bases). The CDR3 here is CASSQGDSGGLGTQYF. As DNA, the CDR3 is TGCGCCAGCAGCCAAGGGGATTCGGGGGGCCTTGGGACCCAGTACTTC.